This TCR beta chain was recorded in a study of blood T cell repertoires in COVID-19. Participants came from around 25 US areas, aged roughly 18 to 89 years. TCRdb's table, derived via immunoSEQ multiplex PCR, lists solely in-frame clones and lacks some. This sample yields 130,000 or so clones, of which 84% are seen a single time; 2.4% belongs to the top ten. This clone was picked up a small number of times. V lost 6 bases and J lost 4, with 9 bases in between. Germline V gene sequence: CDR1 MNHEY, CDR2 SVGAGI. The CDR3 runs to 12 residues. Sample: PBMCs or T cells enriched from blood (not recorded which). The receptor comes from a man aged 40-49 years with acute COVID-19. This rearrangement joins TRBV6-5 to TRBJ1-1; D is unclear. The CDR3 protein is CASSRRSTEAFF. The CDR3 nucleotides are TGTGCCAGCAGCCGTAGGAGCACTGAAGCTTTCTTT.